These 10 T cell receptor beta chains share one sample of origin, sequenced in a study of beta chain features in type 1 diabetes. Study-wide findings and caveats: All four CD4+ subsets from Type 1 diabetes patients carried moderately but significantly shorter TCRB CDR3s.

All of the isolated RNA was reverse transcribed, so expressed TCRB transcripts were sequenced. TCRdb keeps only in-frame clones here, not all; method: immunoSEQ multiplex PCR. This table holds 250,000 to 300,000 clones, roughly a quarter found once. Their antigen targets remain unknown. Sequencing was done on a sample of naive CD4+ T cells from blood. The source is a woman in her 30s with type 1 diabetes.

J is TRBJ1-4 and V is TRBV5-1; 7 bases fit TRBD1. This CDR3 has 16 amino acids. V shed 4 bases, J shed 0 bases, and the junction held 6 bases outside the gene matches. CDR1 is SGHRS and CDR2 is YFSETQ in the germline V gene. CDR3 nucleotide sequence: TGCGCCAGCAGCGGGACAGCTATCGCAACTAATGAAAAACTGTTTTTT. Translating it yields CASSGTAIATNEKLFF.

This clone was counted a few times. The rearrangement links TRBV7-3 to TRBJ2-1; 9 bases line up with TRBD2. From germline, CDR1 is SGHTA and CDR2 FQGTGA. The CDR3 covers 17 residues. Germline trimming cut 3 bases from V and 4 bases from J; bases unmatched to any gene: 10. The chain's CDR3 is CASSLRAGGPSYNEQFF. The DNA for the CDR3 is TGTGCCAGCAGCTTGAGGGCGGGAGGGCCGAGTTACAATGAGCAGTTCTTC.

The genes are TRBV4-1 and TRBJ2-1; D unresolved. The CDR3 has 17 amino acids. V gave up 0 bases and J gave up 4 bases, with 16 bases separating them. Germline V gene sequence: CDR1 MGHRA, CDR2 YSYEKL. CDR3 loop: CASSQDPVGYGYNEQFF. In DNA form, the CDR3 reads TGCGCCAGCAGCCAAGATCCGGTCGGGTACGGATACAATGAGCAGTTCTTC.

The genes are TRBV23-1 and TRBJ2-7, with D possibly matching TRBD1 (7 bases). TRBV23-1 is an open reading frame, and its role is uncertain. The CDR3 length is 18 residues. Trimming took off 2 bases at V and 0 bases at J, with 20 bases between the two ends. CDR3 in amino acids: CASSQNGRGRDSSYEQYF. The CDR3 DNA follows: TGCGCCAGCAGTCAAAACGGAAGGGGGCGGGACAGCTCCTACGAGCAGTACTTC.

This chain uses TRBV14 with TRBJ2-2; D is unresolved. Germline CDR1 SGHDN, CDR2 FVKESK. The V end was cut by 1 base, the J end by 4 bases, with 10 bases between. The CDR3 extends over 15 amino acids. The CDR3 loop reads CASSQGQFFTGELFF. The CDR3, as DNA: TGTGCCAGCAGCCAAGGGCAATTTTTCACCGGGGAGCTGTTTTTT.

This clone was detected only a few times. This sequence joins TRBV7-3 and TRBJ2-6, with D hard to call. Germline V gene data show CDR1 as SGHTA and CDR2 as FQGTGA. V dropped 3 bases and J dropped 1 base, with 4 bases sitting between them. The length of the CDR3 is 14 residues. CDR3 loop: CASSFQSGANVLTF. DNA for the CDR3: TGTGCCAGCAGCTTTCAGTCTGGGGCCAACGTCCTGACTTTC. Together with reference TRBV7-3 and TRBJ2-6, the CDR3 gives the full variable domain: GAGVSQTPSNKVTEKGKYVELRCDPISGHTALYWYRQSLGQGPEFLIYFQGTGAADDSGLPNDRFFAVRPEGSVSTLKIQRTERGDSAVYLCASSFQSGANVLTFGAGSRLTVL.

This clone has more than one count but fewer than ten. The chain carries TRBV5-1 and TRBJ2-7; 8 positions match TRBD2. CDR1 is SGHRS and CDR2 is YFSETQ in the germline V gene. The CDR3 totals 14 residues. Trimming removed 3 bases from V and 2 bases from J; junction bases left unmatched: 4. DNA for the CDR3: TGCGCCAGCAGCTGGAGCGGGAGTCCCTACGAGCAGTACTTC. It encodes CASSWSGSPYEQYF.

The genes are TRBV25-1 and TRBJ1-1, with D possibly being TRBD1 (5 bases). V was clipped by 6 bases and J by 4 bases, with 24 bases between them. The CDR3 runs 17 residues. Looked up from germline, CDR1 is MGHDK and CDR2 is SYGVNS. The DNA of the CDR3 is TGTGCCAGCAGGGGGAGGGGTTTTGTGTACGAGGGCACTGAAGCTTTCTTT. Encoded protein: CASRGRGFVYEGTEAFF.

The chain employs TRBV28 and TRBJ2-6, with D hard to call. Germline V gene lookup returns CDR1 MDHEN and CDR2 SYDVKM. The CDR3 is made up of 13 amino acids. Trimming shortened V by 7 bases and J by 1 base, and 5 bases separated the two germline ends. This CDR3 reads CASTISGANVLTF. CDR3 in DNA: TGTGCCAGCACCATTTCTGGGGCCAACGTCCTGACTTTC.

In the case of this clone: Different DNA sequences within this sample yield the same CDR3. The rearrangement uses TRBV20-1 and TRBJ2-3; perhaps TRBD2 as D (5 bases). CDR1 is DFQATT, CDR2 SNEGSKA, per germline (reference sequence). V was shortened by 3 bases and J by 4 bases, with 5 bases between the two germline ends. There are 11 residues in the CDR3. The CDR3 region has the DNA TGCAGTGCTAGCGGGGCAGATACGCAGTATTTT. Protein product: CSASGADTQYF.